These T cell receptor beta chains were read from a single sample in a study of shared clonotypes between healthy human individuals. Clones were read by immunoSEQ multiplex PCR, and TCRdb kept only the in-frame ones, dropping some. The sample comprises some 2,400,000 clones, around 95% of which are singletons, and more than 0.1% rests with the top ten. The sample consisted of naive CD4+ T cells sorted from blood. All receptors derive from a man between 18 and 29 years old in good health. Both conserved end residues are part of each CDR3. The D gene is left open where the match is weak. The size of a clone is reported for some rows only, either as once, few or many, or as a class for expanded clones.

TRBD2	TRBJ2-3	TRBV6-5	-	TGTGCCAGCAGTTACCTCAGTCGCGGGGGGCCAGATACGCAGTATTTT	CASSYLSRGGPDTQYF
-	TRBJ2-7	TRBV18	-	TGTGCCAGCTCACCACCCAATTCTTTGGGCTCCTCCTACGAGCAGTACTTC	CASSPPNSLGSSYEQYF
-	TRBJ2-2	TRBV5-1	once	TGCGCCAGCAGCTTGGTAACCACCGGGGAGCTGTTTTTT	CASSLVTTGELFF
-	TRBJ2-1	TRBV6-1	-	TGTGCCAGCAGTGAAGCTGGTGCCGGGAACAATGAGCAGTTCTTC	CASSEAGAGNNEQFF
-	TRBJ2-5	TRBV4-1	-	TGCGCCAGCAGCCAGGGGCGCTGGGAGACCCAGTACTTC	CASSQGRWETQYF
-	TRBJ2-7	TRBV28	-	TGTGCCAGCAGTTTGTCGGAGGGCTCCTACGAGCAGTACTTC	CASSLSEGSYEQYF
-	TRBJ2-7	TRBV6-6	-	TGTGCCAGCAGTTTGGGGATGGCCTACGAGCAGTACTTC	CASSLGMAYEQYF
TRBD2	TRBJ2-1	TRBV11-3	-	TGTGCCAGCAGCCCCAGACTAGCGGGAATCGATGAGCAGTTCTTC	CASSPRLAGIDEQFF
TRBD1	TRBJ2-7	TRBV27	-	TGTGCCAGCAGTTTAGAGGCAGGGGGTTCGTACGAGCAGTACTTC	CASSLEAGGSYEQYF
-	TRBJ2-7	TRBV4-1	-	TGCGCCAGCAGCCAAGACCAGTGGAGGGAGCAGTACTTC	CASSQDQWREQYF
-	TRBJ2-5	TRBV4-1	-	TGCGCCAGCAGCCACCCTAAGGCGGGAGAGACCCAGTACTTC	CASSHPKAGETQYF
TRBD1	TRBJ1-1	TRBV5-1	-	TGCGCCAGCAGCGAGGGACAGGGGGCTTGGGAAGCTTTCTTT	CASSEGQGAWEAFF
TRBD1	TRBJ2-7	TRBV28	-	TGTGCCAGCAGTCCGTCAGGGACAGGGGTCTACGAGCAGTACTTC	CASSPSGTGVYEQYF
TRBD2	TRBJ2-5	TRBV7-2	-	TGTGCCAGCAGCTCGCAGACTAGCGGGAGTGGGGAGACCCAGTACTTC	CASSSQTSGSGETQYF
TRBD1	TRBJ1-5	TRBV28	-	TGTGCCAGCAGAACCGGGACAGGGAACCAGCCCCAGCATTTT	CASRTGTGNQPQHF
TRBD2	TRBJ2-5	TRBV5-1	once	TGCGCCAGCAGCGACGATAGCGGGAGTAAGACCCAGTACTTC	CASSDDSGSKTQYF
TRBD2	TRBJ2-3	TRBV5-8	-	TGTGCCAGCAGCTTAGGACTAGCGGGAACCAACTACTACACAGATACGCAGTATTTT	CASSLGLAGTNYYTDTQYF